These 24 T cell receptor beta chains were all obtained from the same sample, sequenced in a study of T cell repertoires in cytomegalovirus infection. TCRdb processed the reads anew with MiXCR; each CDR3 protein has one entry. The sample records about 320,000 distinct CDR3 sequences, more than 8% being singletons. The sequencing input was PBMCs. These receptors were collected from a human donor in good health (CMV status not recorded). Some clones in this sample may be carry-over from other donors' samples.

This clonotype occurred many times. This rearrangement joins TRBV7-6 to TRBJ2-2; perhaps TRBD1 as D (7 bases). The CDR3 length is 17 residues. V lost 1 base and J lost 7, with 19 bases in between. The germline CDR1 and CDR2 sequences are SGHVS and FNYEAQ. This CDR3 is CASSLEGGTVGSGELFF. CDR3 sequence (DNA): TGTGCCAGCAGCTTAGAGGGCGGGACAGTGGGCAGCGGGGAGCTGTTTTTT.

This clonotype was recorded at least ten times. The rearrangement links TRBV7-2 to TRBJ2-5, with D tentatively TRBD1 (5 bases). The CDR3 has 14 residues. V dropped 8 bases and J dropped 2 bases, with 15 bases sitting between them. Germline V lookup: CDR1 SGHTA, CDR2 FQGNSA. The CDR3 spells CASGARRSQETQYF. DNA for the CDR3: TGTGCCAGCGGGGCCCGCCGATCTCAAGAGACCCAGTACTTC.

The CDR3 DNA is TGTGCCAGTAGTATGTCCCGGGAGGGCAATCAGCCCCAGCATTTT. This encodes CASSMSREGNQPQHF. V and J are TRBV19 and TRBJ1-5; no firm D call. The germline CDR1 and CDR2 sequences are LNHDA and SQIVND (reference sequence). This CDR3 has 15 amino acids. Trimming removed 3 bases from V and 2 bases from J, with 11 bases in between.

This clonotype showed up many times. The chain links TRBV24-1 to TRBJ2-2; weak D call: TRBD1 (5 bases). The CDR3 covers 18 residues. Germline V gene sequence: CDR1 KGHDR, CDR2 SFDVKD. The V and J ends lost 2 bases and 0 bases respectively, with 15 bases between them. CDR3 in DNA: TGTGCCACCAGTGATTCTTCCTTCAGGGCATCGAACACCGGGGAGCTGTTTTTT. This encodes CATSDSSFRASNTGELFF.

This clonotype was detected ten times or more. The chain is built from TRBV28 and TRBJ1-5; TRBD1 aligns across 8 bases. The CDR3 has 15 residues. The V gene end was trimmed by 1 base and the J gene end by 14 bases; junction bases not matched to a gene: 13. The germline V gene encodes CDR1 MDHEN and CDR2 SYDVKM. CDR3: CASSLSPTTRGREHF. Written as DNA, the CDR3 is TGTGCCAGCAGTTTATCCCCCACGACCAGGGGGCGGGAGCATTTT.

This clonotype was detected many times. The chain carries TRBV7-2 and TRBJ2-3; TRBD1 aligns across 8 bases. The ends lost 5 bases at V and 5 bases at J; junction bases unmatched: 9. The CDR3 totals 15 residues. Germline assignment: CDR1 SGHTA and CDR2 FQGNSA. The CDR3 spells CASSHAVRGRDTQYF. The DNA for the CDR3 is TGTGCCAGCAGCCACGCTGTCAGGGGGCGAGATACGCAGTATTTT.

This clonotype was seen only a few times. The chain is built from TRBV7-3 and TRBJ2-1, with 9 bases fitting TRBD2. The germline V gene has CDR1 SGHTA and CDR2 FQGTGA. The V segment lost 5 bases and the J segment 7 bases; nucleotides outside the gene matches: 12. CDR3 length equals 16 residues. This CDR3 is CASSRGAGGPPNEQFF. The CDR3 DNA is TGTGCCAGCAGCAGGGGGGCGGGAGGGCCTCCGAATGAGCAGTTCTTC.

This clonotype was seen only a few times. The genes are TRBV2 and TRBJ1-3, with D perhaps TRBD1 (6 bases). From germline, CDR1 is SNHLY and CDR2 FYNNEI. Trimming took 5 bases from V and 3 from J, leaving 17 bases between them. The CDR3 extends over 16 amino acids. CDR3 nucleotide sequence: TGTGCCAGCAGTTATACAGGGATGCTGCGTGGAAACACCATATATTTT. Encoded protein: CASSYTGMLRGNTIYF. Together with reference TRBV2 and TRBJ1-3, the CDR3 gives the full variable domain: EPEVTQTPSHQVTQMGQEVILRCVPISNHLYFYWYRQILGQKVEFLVSFYNNEISEKSEIFDDQFSVERPDGSNFTLKIRSTKLEDSAMYFCASSYTGMLRGNTIYFGEGSWLTVV.

This CDR3 is CSAPDRGLRETQYF. In DNA form, the CDR3 reads TGCAGTGCCCCGGACAGGGGGCTTCGGGAGACCCAGTACTTC. The chain joins TRBV20-1 to TRBJ2-5, with 11 bases fitting TRBD1. The CDR3 length is 14 residues. Germline assignment: CDR1 DFQATT and CDR2 SNEGSKA (reference sequence). The V gene end was trimmed by 6 bases and the J gene end by 5 bases; junction bases not matched to a gene: 8.

This clonotype has ten or more counts. J is TRBJ2-3 and V is TRBV4-3, with TRBD2 matching over 8 bases. The CDR3 totals 15 residues. The junction had 5 bases not matched to a gene; V was cut back by 0 bases and J by 6 bases. In germline, CDR1 is LGHNA, CDR2 YSLEER. CDR3 nucleotide sequence: TGCGCCAGCAGCCAAGATAGCGGGGAAGGTGATACGCAGTATTTT. Its protein product is CASSQDSGEGDTQYF.

This clonotype was detected many times. The chain has TRBV7-2 and TRBJ2-1; 12 bases are a match to TRBD1. The ends lost 4 bases at V and 10 bases at J; junction bases unmatched: 17. The CDR3 is 18 amino acids. Germline CDR1 is SGHTA and CDR2 is FQGNSA. CDR3 sequence: CASSYRGGWDRGREEQFF. The CDR3 DNA sequence: TGTGCCAGCAGCTACCGAGGGGGATGGGACAGGGGGCGGGAGGAGCAGTTCTTC.

This clonotype occurred many times. The chain has TRBV7-2 and TRBJ2-1, with D tentatively TRBD1 (5 bases). The germline V and J ends were trimmed by 5 bases and 9 bases, with 17 bases remaining between them. The CDR3 is 14 residues long. Germline V gene data show CDR1 as SGHTA and CDR2 as FQGNSA. CDR3 loop: CASSLVWGKGEQFF. DNA for the CDR3: TGTGCCAGCAGCCTGGTGTGGGGCAAGGGTGAGCAGTTCTTC.

CDR3 loop: CSAAGRTEAFF. CDR3 DNA sequence: TGCAGTGCGGCCGGGAGGACTGAAGCTTTCTTT. The chain carries TRBV20-1 and TRBJ1-1; D gene unclear. Looked up from germline, CDR1 is DFQATT and CDR2 is SNEGSKA (reference sequence). V lost 6 bases, J lost 5 bases, and 10 bases lay in between. The CDR3 length is 11 residues.

This clonotype was recorded many times. V is TRBV12-3 or TRBV12-4 and J is TRBJ2-3, with D perhaps TRBD1 (6 bases). This CDR3 spans 14 amino acids. V shed 5 bases and J shed 2 bases, with 11 bases lying between them. The chain's CDR3 is CASSRRGTTDTQYF. The CDR3 DNA follows: TGTGCCAGCAGTAGAAGGGGGACCACAGATACGCAGTATTTT.

The chain links TRBV27 to TRBJ2-7; D gene ambiguous. The V gene's germline CDR1 is MNHEY and CDR2 SMNVEV (reference sequence). V was pared by 5 bases and J by 2 bases, with 7 bases between. The length of the CDR3 is 12 residues. The CDR3 DNA sequence: TGTGCCAGCAGTGAAACCCCCTACGAGCAGTACTTC. This encodes CASSETPYEQYF.

The chain joins TRBV12-3 or TRBV12-4 to TRBJ2-3; D may be TRBD1 (6 bases). V dropped 6 bases and J dropped 5 bases, with 18 bases sitting between them. This CDR3 spans 15 amino acids. The CDR3 DNA reads TGTGCCAGCAGCCGGCGAACAGGGTTAAGAGATACGCAGTATTTT. Its protein product is CASSRRTGLRDTQYF.

This clonotype occurred many times. The gene calls are TRBV6-6 and TRBJ1-2; 10 bases align to TRBD1. The CDR3 is 17 amino acids. V gave up 0 bases and J gave up 7 bases; unmatched junction bases: 11. Germline values: CDR1 MNHNY, CDR2 SVGAGI (reference sequence). Written as DNA, the CDR3 is TGTGCCAGCAGTTACTCGATCCGGACAGGGGGGAACGTTGGCTACACCTTC. It translates to CASSYSIRTGGNVGYTF.

This clonotype was seen only a few times. The chain recombines TRBV28 with TRBJ1-3; 7 bases align to TRBD1. Germline V CDR1 and CDR2: MDHEN, SYDVKM. The V segment lost 8 bases and the J segment 2 bases; nucleotides outside the gene matches: 9. This CDR3 is 15 amino acids long. Here the CDR3 DNA reads TGTGCCAGCTCGGGACAGCTTCAAACTGGAAACACCATATATTTT. Encoded protein: CASSGQLQTGNTIYF.

This clonotype was recorded at least ten times. The chain has TRBV4-2 and TRBJ2-1, with 8 bases identical to TRBD1. Germline V CDR1 and CDR2: LGHNA, YNFKEQ. The trim removed 0 bases at V and 7 bases at J, leaving 8 bases unmatched. The CDR3 has 16 residues. In DNA form, the CDR3 reads TGTGCCAGCAGCCAAGATGTGGGGACAGGTGGTAATGAGCAGTTCTTC. Its translation is CASSQDVGTGGNEQFF.

The table lists this clonotype with a few counts. V and J are TRBV29-1 and TRBJ1-2; D gene uncertain. Trimming pared 7 bases from V and 6 bases from J, leaving 15 bases between. The CDR3 is made up of 12 amino acids. Germline-derived CDR1 and CDR2 are SQVTM and ANQGSEA. CDR3 DNA sequence: TGCAGCGCCGCCCCTGAAATTGATGGCTACACCTTC. It specifies CSAAPEIDGYTF.

The chain is built from TRBV12-3 or TRBV12-4 and TRBJ1-6; 9 bases align to TRBD1. This CDR3 is built from 14 residues. V lost 3 bases to trimming and J lost 8 bases; unmatched junction nucleotides: 2. CDR3 coding DNA: TGTGCCAGCAGTTTGGGGACAGGGTATTCACCCCTCCACTTT. It specifies CASSLGTGYSPLHF.

This clonotype was counted a few times. The chain uses TRBV12-3 or TRBV12-4 and TRBJ2-1; D possibly corresponds to TRBD2 (6 bases). There are 15 residues in the CDR3. Trimming took off 1 base at V and 6 bases at J, with 13 bases between the two ends. CDR3 sequence reads: CASSLDGSRFNEQFF. The DNA of the CDR3 is TGTGCCAGCAGTTTAGACGGGAGCCGGTTCAATGAGCAGTTCTTC.

This clonotype has a handful of counts. J is TRBJ2-3 and V is TRBV7-2; D not certain. The CDR3 is 13 amino acids. V was trimmed by 1 base and J by 5 bases, leaving 7 bases between them. Germline lookup yields CDR1 SGHTA and CDR2 FQGNSA. This chain's CDR3 is CASSLDSGDTQYF. The CDR3 DNA sequence: TGTGCCAGCAGCTTAGACTCCGGAGATACGCAGTATTTT.

This clonotype has only a few counts. V is TRBV4-1 and J is TRBJ2-1, with 7 nucleotides matching TRBD2. V shed 3 bases, J shed 3 bases, and the junction held 14 bases outside the gene matches. Germline V gene sequence: CDR1 MGHRA, CDR2 YSYEKL. The CDR3 length is 18 residues. CDR3 DNA: TGCGCCAGCAGCCAGGGAATCGGCGGGCTAGCGGACTACAATGAGCAGTTCTTC. It yields the protein CASSQGIGGLADYNEQFF.